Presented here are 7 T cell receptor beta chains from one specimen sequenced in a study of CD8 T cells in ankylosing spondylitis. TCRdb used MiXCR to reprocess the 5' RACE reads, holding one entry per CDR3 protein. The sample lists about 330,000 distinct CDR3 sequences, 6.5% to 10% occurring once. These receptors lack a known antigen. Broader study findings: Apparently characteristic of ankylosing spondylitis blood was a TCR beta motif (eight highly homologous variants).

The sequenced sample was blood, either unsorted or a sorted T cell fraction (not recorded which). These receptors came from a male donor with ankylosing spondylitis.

The CDR3 loop reads CASSLDTPRTSSHEQYF. The CDR3 nucleotides read TGCGCCAGCAGCTTGGATACACCGCGAACTAGTTCCCACGAGCAGTACTTC. This chain connects TRBV5-1 to TRBJ2-7; tentative D call: TRBD2 (5 bases). V lost 0 bases to trimming and J lost 5 bases, with 21 bases between them. The CDR3 runs 17 residues. The V gene's germline CDR1 is SGHRS and CDR2 YFSETQ.

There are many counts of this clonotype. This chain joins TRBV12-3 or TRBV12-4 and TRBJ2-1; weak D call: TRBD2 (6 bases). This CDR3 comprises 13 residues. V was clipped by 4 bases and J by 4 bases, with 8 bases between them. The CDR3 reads CASSSGVYNEQFF. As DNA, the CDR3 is TGTGCCAGCAGTTCGGGGGTTTACAATGAGCAGTTCTTC.

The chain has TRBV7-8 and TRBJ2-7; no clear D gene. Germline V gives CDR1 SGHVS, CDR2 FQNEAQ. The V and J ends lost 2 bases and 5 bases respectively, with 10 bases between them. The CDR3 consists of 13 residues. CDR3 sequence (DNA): TGTGCCAGCAGCTTATGGGTGGGCGACGAGCAGTACTTC. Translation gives CASSLWVGDEQYF.

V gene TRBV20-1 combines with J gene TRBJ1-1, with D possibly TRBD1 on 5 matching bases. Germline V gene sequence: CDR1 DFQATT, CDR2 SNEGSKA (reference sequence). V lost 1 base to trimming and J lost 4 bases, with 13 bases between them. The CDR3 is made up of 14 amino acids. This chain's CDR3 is CSARVSRALTEAFF. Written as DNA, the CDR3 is TGCAGTGCTAGAGTCTCCAGGGCACTCACTGAAGCTTTCTTT.

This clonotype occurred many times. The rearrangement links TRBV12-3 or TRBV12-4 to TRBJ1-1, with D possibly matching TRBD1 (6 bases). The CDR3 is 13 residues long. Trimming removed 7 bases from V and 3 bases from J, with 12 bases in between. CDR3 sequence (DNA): TGTGCCAGCATTAACAGGGTTCACACTGAAGCTTTCTTT. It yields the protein CASINRVHTEAFF.

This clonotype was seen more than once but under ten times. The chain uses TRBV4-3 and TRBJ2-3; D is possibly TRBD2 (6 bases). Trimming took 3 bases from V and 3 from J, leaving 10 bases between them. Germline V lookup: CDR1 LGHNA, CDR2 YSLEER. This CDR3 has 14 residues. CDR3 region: CASSHRDLTDTQYF. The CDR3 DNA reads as TGCGCCAGCAGCCACCGGGACTTGACAGATACGCAGTATTTT.

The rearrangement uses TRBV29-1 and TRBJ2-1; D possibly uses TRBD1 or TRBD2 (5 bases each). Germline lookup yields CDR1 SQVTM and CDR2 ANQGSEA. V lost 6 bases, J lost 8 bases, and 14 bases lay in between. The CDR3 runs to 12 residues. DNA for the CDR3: TGCAGCGTCCCCTTGGGGGACGATGAGCAGTTCTTC. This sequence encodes CSVPLGDDEQFF.